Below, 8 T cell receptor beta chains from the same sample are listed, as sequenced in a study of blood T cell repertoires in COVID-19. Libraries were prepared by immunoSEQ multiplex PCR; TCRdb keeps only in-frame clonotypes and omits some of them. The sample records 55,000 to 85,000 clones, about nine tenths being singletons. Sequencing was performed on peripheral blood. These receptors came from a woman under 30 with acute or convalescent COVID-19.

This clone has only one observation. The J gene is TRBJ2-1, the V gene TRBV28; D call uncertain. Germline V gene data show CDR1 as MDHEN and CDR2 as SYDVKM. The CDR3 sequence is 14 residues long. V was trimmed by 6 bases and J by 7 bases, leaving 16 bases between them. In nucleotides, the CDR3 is TGTGCCAGCAGCCCCCAGGCAGGTGGAAATGAGCAGTTCTTC. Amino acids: CASSPQAGGNEQFF. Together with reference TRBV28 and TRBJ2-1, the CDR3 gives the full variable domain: DVKVTQSSRYLVKRTGEKVFLECVQDMDHENMFWYRQDPGLGLRLIYFSYDVKMKEKGDIPEGYSVSREKKERFSLILESASTNQTSMYLCASSPQAGGNEQFFGPGTRLTVL.

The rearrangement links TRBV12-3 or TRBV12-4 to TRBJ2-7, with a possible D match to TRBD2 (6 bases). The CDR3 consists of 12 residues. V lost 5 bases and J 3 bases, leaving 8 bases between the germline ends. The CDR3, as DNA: TGTGCCAGCAGTATTAGCGGCTACGAGCAGTACTTC. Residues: CASSISGYEQYF.

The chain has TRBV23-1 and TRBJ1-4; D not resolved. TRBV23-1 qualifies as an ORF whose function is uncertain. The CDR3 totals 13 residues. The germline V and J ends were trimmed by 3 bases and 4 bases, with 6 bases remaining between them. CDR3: CASSHSGNEKLFF. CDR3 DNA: TGCGCCAGCAGTCATTCCGGTAATGAAAAACTGTTTTTT.

The CDR3, as DNA: TGTGCCAGCAGTGAAGCCTCTAGCGGGGGCCTTTCCTACGAGCAGTACTTC. The encoded protein is CASSEASSGGLSYEQYF. J is TRBJ2-7 and V is TRBV2; 10 nucleotides align to TRBD2. This CDR3 has 17 residues. CDR1 and CDR2 (germline): SNHLY, FYNNEI. Trimming removed 0 bases from V and 1 base from J; junction bases left unmatched: 6.

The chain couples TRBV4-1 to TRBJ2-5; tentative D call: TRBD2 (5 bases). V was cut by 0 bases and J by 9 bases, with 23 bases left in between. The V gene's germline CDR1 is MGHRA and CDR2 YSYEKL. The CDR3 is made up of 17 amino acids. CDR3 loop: CASSQDSASRTFTAQYF. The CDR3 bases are TGCGCCAGCAGCCAAGATAGCGCGAGCAGAACTTTCACGGCCCAGTACTTC.

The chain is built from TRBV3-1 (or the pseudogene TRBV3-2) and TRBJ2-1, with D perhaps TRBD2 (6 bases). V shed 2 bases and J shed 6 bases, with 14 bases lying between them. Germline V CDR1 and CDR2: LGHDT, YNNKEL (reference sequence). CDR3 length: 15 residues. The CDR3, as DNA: TGTGCCAGCAGCCAATGGGGCGGGGAACTCAATGAGCAGTTCTTC. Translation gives CASSQWGGELNEQFF.

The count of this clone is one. Here the CDR3 reads CASSFGQTGGEKLFF. CDR3 DNA: TGTGCCAGCAGCTTCGGACAGACCGGAGGTGAAAAACTGTTTTTT. J is TRBJ1-4 and V is TRBV5-6, with a weak D call TRBD1 (6 bases). This CDR3 contains 15 residues. Germline lookup yields CDR1 SGHDT and CDR2 YYEEEE. Trimming cost V 2 bases and J 7 bases, with 15 bases left between them.

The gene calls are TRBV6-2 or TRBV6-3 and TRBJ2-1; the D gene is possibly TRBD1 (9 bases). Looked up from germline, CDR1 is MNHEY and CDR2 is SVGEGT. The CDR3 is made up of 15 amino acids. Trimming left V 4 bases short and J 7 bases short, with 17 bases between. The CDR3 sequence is CASSSGGTGSNEQFF. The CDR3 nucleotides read TGTGCCAGCAGTTCGGGGGGGACAGGGTCAAATGAGCAGTTCTTC.